The TCR beta chain described here comes from a study of regulatory T cells in long-lasting Graves disease. From germline, CDR1 is MDHEN and CDR2 SYDVKM. V lost 3 bases and J 2 bases, leaving 8 bases between the germline ends. The CDR3 has 13 amino acids. About this clonotype: Since a much larger clone is just one base distant, this may be a read error.

CDR3-region Arm-PCR and iRepertoire HTBI primers produced the TCR beta libraries. TCRdb re-called the multiplex PCR reads through MiXCR, storing one row per CDR3 protein. The repertoire holds some 340,000 distinct CDR3 sequences, with about 23% as singletons. Time point described: persistent/refractory GD, antithyroid drugs over 5 years with positive TRAb. PBMC-derived RNA was used for the TCR library. This rearrangement joins TRBV28 to TRBJ2-7, with D unresolved. This specimen consisted of peripheral blood mononuclear cells (PBMCs), obtained when the disease was refractory, from a patient treated with antithyroid drugs. This TCR was sampled from a woman aged 35 to 49 with Graves disease. The CDR3 region has the DNA TGTGCCAGCAGTTTCCCCTTCCCCTACGAGCAGTACTTC. It translates to CASSFPFPYEQYF.